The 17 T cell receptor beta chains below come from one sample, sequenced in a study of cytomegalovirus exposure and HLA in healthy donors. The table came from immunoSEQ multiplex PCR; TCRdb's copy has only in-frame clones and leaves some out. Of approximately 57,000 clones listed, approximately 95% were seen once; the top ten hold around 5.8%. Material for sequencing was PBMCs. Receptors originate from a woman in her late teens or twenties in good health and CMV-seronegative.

CDR3 sequence (DNA): TGTGCCAGCAGCTTGGCCCTACAGCACTATGGCTACACCTTC. Translation gives CASSLALQHYGYTF. The chain has TRBV5-6 and TRBJ1-2; D is unresolved. V lost 0 bases, J lost 3 bases, and 9 bases lay in between. This CDR3 region has 14 residues. The germline V gene encodes CDR1 SGHDT and CDR2 YYEEEE.

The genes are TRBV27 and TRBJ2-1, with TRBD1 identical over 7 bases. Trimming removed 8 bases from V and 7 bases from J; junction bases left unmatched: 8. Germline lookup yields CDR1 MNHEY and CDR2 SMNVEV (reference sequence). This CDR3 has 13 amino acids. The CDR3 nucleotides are TGTGCCAGCTCCCCTGACAGGGCGAATGAGCAGTTCTTC. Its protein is CASSPDRANEQFF.

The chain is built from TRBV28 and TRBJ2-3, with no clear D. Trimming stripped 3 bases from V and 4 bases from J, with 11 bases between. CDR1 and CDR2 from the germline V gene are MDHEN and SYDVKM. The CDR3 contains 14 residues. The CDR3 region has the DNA TGTGCCAGCAGTTTGTTGCCAGGTCCAGATACGCAGTATTTT. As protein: CASSLLPGPDTQYF. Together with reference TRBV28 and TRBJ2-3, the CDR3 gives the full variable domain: DVKVTQSSRYLVKRTGEKVFLECVQDMDHENMFWYRQDPGLGLRLIYFSYDVKMKEKGDIPEGYSVSREKKERFSLILESASTNQTSMYLCASSLLPGPDTQYFGPGTRLTVL.

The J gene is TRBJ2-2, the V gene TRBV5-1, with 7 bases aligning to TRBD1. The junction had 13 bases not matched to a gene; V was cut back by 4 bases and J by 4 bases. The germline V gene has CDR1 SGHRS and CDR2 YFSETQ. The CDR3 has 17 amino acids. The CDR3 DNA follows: TGCGCCAGCAGCGTCCTTGGAGGCAGGGGGTTCACCGGGGAGCTGTTTTTT. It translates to CASSVLGGRGFTGELFF. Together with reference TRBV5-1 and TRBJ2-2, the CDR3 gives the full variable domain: KAGVTQTPRYLIKTRGQQVTLSCSPISGHRSVSWYQQTPGQGLQFLFEYFSETQRNKGNFPGRFSGRQFSNSRSEMNVSTLELGDSALYLCASSVLGGRGFTGELFFGEGSRLTVL.

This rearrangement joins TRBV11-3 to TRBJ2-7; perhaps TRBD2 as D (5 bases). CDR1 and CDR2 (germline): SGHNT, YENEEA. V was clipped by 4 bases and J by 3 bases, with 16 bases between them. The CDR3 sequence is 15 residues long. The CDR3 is CASSSRTSPNYEQYV. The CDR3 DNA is TGTGCCAGCAGCTCAAGAACTAGTCCTAACTACGAGCAGTACGTC.

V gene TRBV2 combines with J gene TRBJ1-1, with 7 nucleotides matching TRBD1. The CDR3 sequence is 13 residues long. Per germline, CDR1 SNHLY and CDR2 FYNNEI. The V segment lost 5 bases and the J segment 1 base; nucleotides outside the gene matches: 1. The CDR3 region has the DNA TGTGCCAGCAGTCGGGACAGGAACACTGAAGCTTTCTTT. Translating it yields CASSRDRNTEAFF.

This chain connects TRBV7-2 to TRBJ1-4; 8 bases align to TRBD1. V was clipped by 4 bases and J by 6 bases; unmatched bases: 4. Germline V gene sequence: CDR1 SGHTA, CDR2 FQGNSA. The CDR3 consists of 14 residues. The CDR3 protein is CASSSGQGYEKLFF. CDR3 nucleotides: TGTGCCAGCAGCTCTGGACAGGGTTATGAAAAACTGTTTTTT.

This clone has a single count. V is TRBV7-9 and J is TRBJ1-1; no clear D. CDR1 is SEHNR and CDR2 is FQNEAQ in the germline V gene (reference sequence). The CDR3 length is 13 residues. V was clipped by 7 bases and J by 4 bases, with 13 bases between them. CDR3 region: CASTSEATTEAFF. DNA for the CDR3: TGTGCCAGCACCTCGGAGGCGACCACTGAAGCTTTCTTT.

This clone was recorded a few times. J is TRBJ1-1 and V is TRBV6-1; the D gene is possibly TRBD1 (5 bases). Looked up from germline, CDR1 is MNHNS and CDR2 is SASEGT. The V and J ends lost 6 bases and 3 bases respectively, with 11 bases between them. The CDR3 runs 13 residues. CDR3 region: CASSRVWDTEAFF. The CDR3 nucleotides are TGTGCCAGCAGCAGGGTTTGGGACACTGAAGCTTTCTTT.

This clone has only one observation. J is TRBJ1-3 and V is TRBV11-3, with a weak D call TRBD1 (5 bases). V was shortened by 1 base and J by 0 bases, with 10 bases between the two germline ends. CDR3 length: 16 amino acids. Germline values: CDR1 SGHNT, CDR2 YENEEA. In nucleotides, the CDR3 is TGTGCCAGCAGCTTAGGCGGGGGTATCTCTGGAAACACCATATATTTT. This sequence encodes CASSLGGGISGNTIYF.

CDR3 bases: TGTGCCAGCAGGGGACAGGGGGTATCTGGAAACACCATATATTTT. Translation gives CASRGQGVSGNTIYF. The chain uses TRBV6-5 and TRBJ1-3; 11 bases fit TRBD1. The CDR3 is 15 amino acids. V gave up 6 bases and J gave up 1 base; unmatched junction bases: 2. Germline CDR1 and CDR2: MNHEY and SVGAGI.

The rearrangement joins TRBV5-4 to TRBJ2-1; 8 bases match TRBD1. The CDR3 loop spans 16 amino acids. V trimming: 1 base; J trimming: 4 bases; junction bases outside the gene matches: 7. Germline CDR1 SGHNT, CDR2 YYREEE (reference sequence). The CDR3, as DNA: TGTGCCAGCAGCTTGTTCTCAGGGGGCGCGTACAATGAGCAGTTCTTC. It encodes CASSLFSGGAYNEQFF.

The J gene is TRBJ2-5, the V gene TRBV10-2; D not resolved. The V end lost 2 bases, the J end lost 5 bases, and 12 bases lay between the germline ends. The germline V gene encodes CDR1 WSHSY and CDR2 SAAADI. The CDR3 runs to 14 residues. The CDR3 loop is CASSEAQFVETQYF. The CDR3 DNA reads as TGCGCCAGCAGTGAGGCCCAGTTCGTGGAGACCCAGTACTTC.

The CDR3 sequence is CASIVGGGTEAFF. For the CDR3, the DNA is TGTGCCAGCATAGTCGGGGGAGGAACTGAAGCTTTCTTT. The gene calls are TRBV7-2 and TRBJ1-1, with D perhaps TRBD1 (5 bases). Deletions cut 7 bases from V and 5 bases from J, with 14 bases between. CDR1 and CDR2 from the germline V gene are SGHTA and FQGNSA. CDR3 length: 13 amino acids. Using reference TRBV7-2 and TRBJ1-1 for the parts outside the CDR3, the full variable domain is GAGVSQSPSNKVTEKGKDVELRCDPISGHTALYWYRQSLGQGLEFLIYFQGNSAPDKSGLPSDRFSAERTGGSVSTLTIQRTQQEDSAVYLCASIVGGGTEAFFGQGTRLTVV.

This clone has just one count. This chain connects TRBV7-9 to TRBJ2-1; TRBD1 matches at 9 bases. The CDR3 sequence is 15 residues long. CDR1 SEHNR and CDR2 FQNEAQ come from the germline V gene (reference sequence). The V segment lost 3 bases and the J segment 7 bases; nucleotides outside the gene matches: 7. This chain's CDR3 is CASSFWDRDGNEQFF. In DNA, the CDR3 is TGTGCCAGCAGCTTTTGGGACAGGGACGGGAATGAGCAGTTCTTC.

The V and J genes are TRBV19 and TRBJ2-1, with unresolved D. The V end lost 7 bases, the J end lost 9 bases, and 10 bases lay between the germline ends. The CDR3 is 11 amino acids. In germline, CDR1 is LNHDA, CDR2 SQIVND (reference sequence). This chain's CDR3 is CASNRGSEQFF. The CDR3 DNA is TGTGCCAGTAATCGAGGAAGTGAGCAGTTCTTC.

DNA of the CDR3: TGTGCCAGTAGTATAGCACGGAGTGTTTATGGCTACACCTTC. It yields the protein CASSIARSVYGYTF. This chain uses TRBV19 with TRBJ1-2, with no clear D. There are 14 residues in the CDR3. Germline CDR1 reads LNHDA; CDR2 reads SQIVND (reference sequence). V was cut by 1 base and J by 5 bases, with 11 bases left in between.